The sequence of this TCR beta chain was determined in a study of coeliac disease. Across the study: Without high-resolution HLA typing, biased TRBV7-2 usage was examined as a proof of principle. Study-wide results and caveats: Unbiased detection of gliadin-specific T cells was judged not feasible with this approach. Intraepithelial and lamina propria fractions were not highly pure, so cross-contamination was possible. TRB repertoires were largely private, with most amino acid sequences found in only one sample.

This CDR3 region has 15 residues. Per the germline V gene, CDR1 is SEHNR and CDR2 is FQNEAQ (reference sequence). Between the trimmed V and J ends, which lost 3 bases and 5 bases, there was a span of 16 bases. Only in-frame clones appear in the TCRdb table, and some are missing; sequencing was by immunoSEQ multiplex PCR. Among 6,000 or so clones, approximately 73% were seen once, and the ten largest hold about 9.3%. Concerning this clone: Its matching antigen is unknown.

This chain joins TRBV7-9 and TRBJ1-1, with D possibly matching TRBD1 (5 bases). Material for sequencing was lymphocytes from the gut lamina propria. This TCR was recovered from a man between 65 and 85 years old with active celiac disease. CDR3 amino acids: CASSLEGQRYTEAFF. CDR3 nucleotides: TGTGCCAGCAGCTTGGAGGGGCAGCGGTATACTGAAGCTTTCTTT.